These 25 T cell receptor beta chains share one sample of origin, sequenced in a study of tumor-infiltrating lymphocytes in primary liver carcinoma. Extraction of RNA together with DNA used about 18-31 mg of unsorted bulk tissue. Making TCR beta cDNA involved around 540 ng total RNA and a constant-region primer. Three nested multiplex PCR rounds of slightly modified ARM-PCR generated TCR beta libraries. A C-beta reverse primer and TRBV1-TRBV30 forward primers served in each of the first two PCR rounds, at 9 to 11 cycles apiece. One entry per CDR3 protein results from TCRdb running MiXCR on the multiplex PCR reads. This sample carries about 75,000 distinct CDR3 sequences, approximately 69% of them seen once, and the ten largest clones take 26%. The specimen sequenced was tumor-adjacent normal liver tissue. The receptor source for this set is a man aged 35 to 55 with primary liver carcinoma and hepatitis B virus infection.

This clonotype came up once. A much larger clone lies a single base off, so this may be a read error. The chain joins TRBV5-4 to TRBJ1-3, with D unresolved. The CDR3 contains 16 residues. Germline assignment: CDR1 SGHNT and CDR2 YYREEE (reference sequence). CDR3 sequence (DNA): TGTGCCAACAGCTTTTTGAGCTCCAGATCTGGAAACACCATATATTTT. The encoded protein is CANSFLSSRSGNTIYF.

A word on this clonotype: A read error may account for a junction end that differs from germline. DNA of the CDR3: TGTGCTAGCAGCTTAGCGAGGCTAGCCCTGCGAAAAAAAGAGATCCAGTACTTC. Protein: CASSLARLALRKKEIQYF. The chain joins TRBV11-2 to TRBJ2-5, with D maybe TRBD2 (5 bases). Looked up from germline, CDR1 is SGHAT and CDR2 is FQNNGV. This CDR3 comprises 18 residues.

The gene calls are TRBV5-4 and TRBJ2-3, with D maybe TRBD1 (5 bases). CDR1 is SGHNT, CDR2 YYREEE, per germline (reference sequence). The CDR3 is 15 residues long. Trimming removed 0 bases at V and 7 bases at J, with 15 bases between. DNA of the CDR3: TGTGCCAGCAGCTTGGGGGGCCCTAACAGGTATACGCAGTATTTT. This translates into CASSLGGPNRYTQYF.

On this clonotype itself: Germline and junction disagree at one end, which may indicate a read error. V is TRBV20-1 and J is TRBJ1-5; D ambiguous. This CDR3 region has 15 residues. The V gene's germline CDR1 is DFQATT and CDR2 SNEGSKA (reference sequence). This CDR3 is CSVRLADFSNQPQHF. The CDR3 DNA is TGCAGTGTTAGATTGGCAGATTTTAGCAATCAGCCCCAGCATTTT.

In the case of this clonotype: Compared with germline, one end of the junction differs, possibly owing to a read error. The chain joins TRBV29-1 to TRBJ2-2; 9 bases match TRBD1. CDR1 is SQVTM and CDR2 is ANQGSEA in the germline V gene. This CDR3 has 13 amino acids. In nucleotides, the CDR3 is TGCAGTGTTGAAGGACAGGGGTCCAGGAAGCTGTTTTTT. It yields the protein CSVEGQGSRKLFF.

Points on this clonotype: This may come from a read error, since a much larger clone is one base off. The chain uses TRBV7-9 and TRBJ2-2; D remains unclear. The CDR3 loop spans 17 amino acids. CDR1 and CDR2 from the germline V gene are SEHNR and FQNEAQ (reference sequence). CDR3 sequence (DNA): TGTGCCAGCAACTTATTCAAGATGGAAGGCCCAGAAAGGGAGCTGTTTTTT. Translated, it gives CASNLFKMEGPERELFF.

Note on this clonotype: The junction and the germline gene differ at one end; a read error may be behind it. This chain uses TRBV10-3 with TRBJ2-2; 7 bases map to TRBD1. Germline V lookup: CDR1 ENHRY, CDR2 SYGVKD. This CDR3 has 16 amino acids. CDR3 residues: CAVMGTEGGSTEELFF. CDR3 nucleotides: TGTGCCGTCATGGGGACAGAAGGTGGGAGCACCGAGGAGCTGTTTTTT.

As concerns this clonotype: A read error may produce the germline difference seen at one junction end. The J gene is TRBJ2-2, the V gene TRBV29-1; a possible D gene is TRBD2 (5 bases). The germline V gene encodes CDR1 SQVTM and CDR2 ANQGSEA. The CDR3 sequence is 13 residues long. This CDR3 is CSVVGQNTGELFF. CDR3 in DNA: TGCAGCGTTGTAGGGCAGAACACCGGGGAGTTGTTTTTT.

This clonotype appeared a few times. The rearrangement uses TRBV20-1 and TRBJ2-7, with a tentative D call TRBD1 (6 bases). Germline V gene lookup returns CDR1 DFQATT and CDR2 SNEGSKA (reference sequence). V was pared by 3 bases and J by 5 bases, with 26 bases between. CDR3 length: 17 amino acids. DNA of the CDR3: TGCAGTGCTAGGCCTTATCCGGGATTAGCGAGGGGGAACGAGCAGTACTTC. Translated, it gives CSARPYPGLARGNEQYF.

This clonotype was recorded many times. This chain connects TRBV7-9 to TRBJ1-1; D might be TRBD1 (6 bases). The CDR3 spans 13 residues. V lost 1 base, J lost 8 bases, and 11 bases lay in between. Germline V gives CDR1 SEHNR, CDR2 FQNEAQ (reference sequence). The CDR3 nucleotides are TGTGCCAGCAGCTTAGGTCAGGGGTCGGAAGCTTTCTTT. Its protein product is CASSLGQGSEAFF.

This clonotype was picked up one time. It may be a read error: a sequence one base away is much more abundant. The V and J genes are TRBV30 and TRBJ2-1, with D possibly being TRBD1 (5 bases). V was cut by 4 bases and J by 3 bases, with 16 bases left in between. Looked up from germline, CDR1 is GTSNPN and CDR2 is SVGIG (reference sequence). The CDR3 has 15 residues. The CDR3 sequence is CAWTRRTCFYNEQFF. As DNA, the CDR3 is TGTGCCTGGACTCGACGGACATGCTTCTACAATGAGCAGTTCTTC.

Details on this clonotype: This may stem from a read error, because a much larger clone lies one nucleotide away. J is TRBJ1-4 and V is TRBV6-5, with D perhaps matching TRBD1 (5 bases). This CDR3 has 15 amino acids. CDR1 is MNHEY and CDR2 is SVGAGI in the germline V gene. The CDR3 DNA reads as TGTGCCAACAGTTACTCCCCGGGGACTAATGAAGAACTGTTTTTT. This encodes CANSYSPGTNEELFF.

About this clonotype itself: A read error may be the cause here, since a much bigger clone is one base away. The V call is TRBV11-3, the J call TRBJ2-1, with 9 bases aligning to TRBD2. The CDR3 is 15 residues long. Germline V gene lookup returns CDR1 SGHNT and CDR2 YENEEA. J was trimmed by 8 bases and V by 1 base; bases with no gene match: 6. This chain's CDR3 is CASSLVREGHDEQFF. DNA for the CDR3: TGTGCCAGCAGCTTAGTGCGGGAGGGCCACGATGAGCAGTTCTTC.

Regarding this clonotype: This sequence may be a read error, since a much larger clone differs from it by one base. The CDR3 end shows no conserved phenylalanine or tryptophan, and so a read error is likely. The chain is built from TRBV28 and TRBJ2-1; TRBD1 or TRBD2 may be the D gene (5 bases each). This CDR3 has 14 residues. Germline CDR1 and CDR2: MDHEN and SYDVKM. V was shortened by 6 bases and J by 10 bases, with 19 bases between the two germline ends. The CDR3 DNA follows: TGTGCCAGCAGCCTGCCCTCTCAGGGAGTGGAGCAGTTCTTA. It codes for CASSLPSQGVEQFL.

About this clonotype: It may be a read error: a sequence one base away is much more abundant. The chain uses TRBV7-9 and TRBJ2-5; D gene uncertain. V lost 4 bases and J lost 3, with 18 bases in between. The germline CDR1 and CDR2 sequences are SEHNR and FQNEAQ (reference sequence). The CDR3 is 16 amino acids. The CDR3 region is CASSSASRPIKETQYF. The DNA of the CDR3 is TGTGCCAGCAGCTCAGCCTCGAGACCCATTAAAGAGACCCAGTACTTC.

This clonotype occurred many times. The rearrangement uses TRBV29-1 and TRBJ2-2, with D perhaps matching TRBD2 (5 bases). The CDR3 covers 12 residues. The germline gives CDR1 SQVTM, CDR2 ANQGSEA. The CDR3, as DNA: TGCAGTGGAGGCGGTGGCACCGGGGAGCTGTTTTTT. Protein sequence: CSGGGGTGELFF.

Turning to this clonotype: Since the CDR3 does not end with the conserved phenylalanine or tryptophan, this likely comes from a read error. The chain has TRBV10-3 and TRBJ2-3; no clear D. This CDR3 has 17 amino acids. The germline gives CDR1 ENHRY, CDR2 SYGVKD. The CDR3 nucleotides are TGTGCCATCAATGAGTCCAAGAGTAACCATCTGATAGATACGCAGTATCGT. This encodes CAINESKSNHLIDTQYR.

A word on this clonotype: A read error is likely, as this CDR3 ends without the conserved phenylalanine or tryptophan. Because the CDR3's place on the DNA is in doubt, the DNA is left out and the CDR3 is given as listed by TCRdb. CDR3 sequence reads: CASSQESGRIYEQYL. The genes are TRBV4-3 and TRBJ2-7; TRBD1, the D gene given by the table, was not confirmed from the DNA. Per the germline V gene, CDR1 is LGHNA and CDR2 is YSLEER. Inclusive of both ends, the CDR3 amounts to 15 amino acids.

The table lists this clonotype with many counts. The CDR3 nucleotides are TGTGCCATCAGTGCTCAGATACAGGGTGCCAAAAACATTCAGTACTTC. This codes for CAISAQIQGAKNIQYF. The rearrangement links TRBV10-3 to TRBJ2-4, with D tentatively TRBD1 (6 bases). The CDR3 length is 16 residues. V was cut by 4 bases and J by 1 base, with 14 bases left in between. CDR1 and CDR2 from the germline V gene are ENHRY and SYGVKD.

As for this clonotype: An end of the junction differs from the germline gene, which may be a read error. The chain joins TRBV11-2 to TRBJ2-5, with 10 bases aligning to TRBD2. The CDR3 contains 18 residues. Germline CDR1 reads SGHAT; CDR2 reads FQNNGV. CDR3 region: CASSLDAWSSGREETLYF. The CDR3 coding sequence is TGTGCCAGCAGCTTAGATGCGTGGTCTAGCGGGAGAGAAGAGACCCTGTACTTC.

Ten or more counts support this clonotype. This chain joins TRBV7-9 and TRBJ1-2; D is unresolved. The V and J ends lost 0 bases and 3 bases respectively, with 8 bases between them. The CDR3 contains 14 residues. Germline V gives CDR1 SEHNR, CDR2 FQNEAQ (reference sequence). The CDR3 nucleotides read TGTGCCAGCAGCTTAGCGGCCAGTGACTATGGCTACACCTTC. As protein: CASSLAASDYGYTF.

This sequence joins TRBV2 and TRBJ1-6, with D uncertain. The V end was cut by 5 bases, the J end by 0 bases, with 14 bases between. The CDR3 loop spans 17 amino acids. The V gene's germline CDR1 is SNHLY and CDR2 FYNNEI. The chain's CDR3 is CASSLLGPSSYNSPLHF. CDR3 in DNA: TGTGCCAGCAGTCTTTTGGGCCCCAGCTCCTATAATTCACCCCTCCACTTT.

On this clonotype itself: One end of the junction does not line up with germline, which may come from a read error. This CDR3 reads CAGSQRTGVNTDAFF. The CDR3 DNA reads TGTGCCGGCAGCCAACGGACAGGGGTAAACACTGACGCTTTCTTT. The rearrangement joins TRBV4-2 to TRBJ1-1; the match to TRBD1 covers 9 bases. Germline assignment: CDR1 LGHNA and CDR2 YNFKEQ. This CDR3 has 15 residues.

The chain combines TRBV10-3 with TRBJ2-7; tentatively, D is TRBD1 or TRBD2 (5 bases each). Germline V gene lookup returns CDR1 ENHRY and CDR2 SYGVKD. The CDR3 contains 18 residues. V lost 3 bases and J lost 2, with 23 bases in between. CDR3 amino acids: CAISDPSIRDDRAYEQYF. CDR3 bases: TGTGCCATCAGTGACCCATCCATCCGGGACGATAGGGCCTACGAGCAGTACTTC.

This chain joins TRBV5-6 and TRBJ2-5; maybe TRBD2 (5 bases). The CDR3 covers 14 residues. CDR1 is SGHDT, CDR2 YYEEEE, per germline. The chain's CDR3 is CISSLSGDGETQYF. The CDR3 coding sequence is TGTATCAGCAGCTTGTCCGGGGATGGGGAGACCCAGTACTTC.